This TCR beta chain is drawn from a study of CD8+ T cells in alopecia areata. Reverse transcribed after extraction, RNA yielded cDNA as the sequencing template. TCRdb's copy holds only in-frame clones and misses some; the assay was immunoSEQ multiplex PCR. The sample contains approximately 66,000 clones, roughly 61% of which appear only once. Comment on this clone: Its antigen remains unidentified.

Study-wide results and caveats: Alopecia totalis/universalis scalp especially showed more expanded CD8+ clones than normal scalp.

The germline V gene encodes CDR1 LNHNV and CDR2 YYDKDF (reference sequence). The CDR3 has 17 amino acids. The germline V and J ends were trimmed by 0 bases and 3 bases, with 14 bases remaining between them. Peripheral blood, together with lesional scalp punch biopsies, was collected from alopecia areata patients. T lymphocytes (CD4+ and CD8+) were sorted from PBMCs. Sequencing used CD8+ T cells sorted from blood, obtained at week 0. The receptor was derived from a human donor with alopecia areata. J is TRBJ2-2 and V is TRBV15, with D perhaps TRBD1 (7 bases). DNA for the CDR3: TGTGCCACCAGCAGAGACCCGGCGGGACAGCACACCGGGGAGCTGTTTTTT. It specifies CATSRDPAGQHTGELFF.